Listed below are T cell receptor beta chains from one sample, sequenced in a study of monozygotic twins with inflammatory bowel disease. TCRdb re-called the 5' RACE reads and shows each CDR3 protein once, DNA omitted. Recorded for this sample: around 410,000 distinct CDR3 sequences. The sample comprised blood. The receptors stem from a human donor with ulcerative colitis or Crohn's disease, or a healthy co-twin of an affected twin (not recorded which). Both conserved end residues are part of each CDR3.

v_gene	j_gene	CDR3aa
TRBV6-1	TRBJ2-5	CASSEAPGPQGTQYF
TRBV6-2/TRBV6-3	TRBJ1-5	CASRTRNQPQHF
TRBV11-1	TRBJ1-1	CASSLGETLRTGNTEAFF
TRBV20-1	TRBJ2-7	CSASFSDYEQYF
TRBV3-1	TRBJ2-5	CASRHQGWGLRETQYF
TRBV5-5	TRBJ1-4	CASSPDGVKGEKLFF
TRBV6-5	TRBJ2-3	CASSYSASSGTTDTQYF
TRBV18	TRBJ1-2	CASSSNNARNYGYTF
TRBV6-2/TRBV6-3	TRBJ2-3	CASSDPPGWRDFTDTQYF
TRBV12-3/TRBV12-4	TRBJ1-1	CASRTFAGITEAFF
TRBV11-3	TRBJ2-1	CASSPVGGTGDNEQFF
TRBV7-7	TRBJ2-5	CASSLRFQETQYF